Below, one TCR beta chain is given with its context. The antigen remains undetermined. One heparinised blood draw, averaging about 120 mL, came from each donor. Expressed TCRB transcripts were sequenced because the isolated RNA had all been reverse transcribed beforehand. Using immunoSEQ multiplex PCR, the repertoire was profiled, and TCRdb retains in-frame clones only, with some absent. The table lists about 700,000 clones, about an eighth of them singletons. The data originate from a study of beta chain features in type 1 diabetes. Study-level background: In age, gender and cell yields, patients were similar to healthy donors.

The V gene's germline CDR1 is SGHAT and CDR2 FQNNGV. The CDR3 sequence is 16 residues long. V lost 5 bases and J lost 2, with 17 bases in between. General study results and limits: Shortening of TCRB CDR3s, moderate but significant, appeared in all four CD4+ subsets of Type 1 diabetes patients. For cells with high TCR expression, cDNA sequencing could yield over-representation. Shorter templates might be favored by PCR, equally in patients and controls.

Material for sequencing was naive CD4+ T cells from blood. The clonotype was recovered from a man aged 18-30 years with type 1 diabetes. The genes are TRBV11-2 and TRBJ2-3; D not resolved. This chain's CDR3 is CASSHRTGPSTDTQYF. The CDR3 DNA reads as TGTGCCAGCAGCCATCGGACCGGTCCCTCCACAGATACGCAGTATTTT.